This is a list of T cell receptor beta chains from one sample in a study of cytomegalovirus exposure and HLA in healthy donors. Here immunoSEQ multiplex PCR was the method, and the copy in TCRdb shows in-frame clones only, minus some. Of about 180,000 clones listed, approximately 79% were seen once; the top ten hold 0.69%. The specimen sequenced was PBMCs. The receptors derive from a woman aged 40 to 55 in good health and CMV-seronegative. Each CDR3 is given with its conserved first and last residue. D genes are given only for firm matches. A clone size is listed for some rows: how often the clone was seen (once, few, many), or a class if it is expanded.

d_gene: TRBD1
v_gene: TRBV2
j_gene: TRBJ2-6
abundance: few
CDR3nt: TGTGCCAGCAGCGCCCTTAGGGGGCGGACTGGGGCCAACGTCCTGACTTTC
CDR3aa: CASSALRGRTGANVLTF

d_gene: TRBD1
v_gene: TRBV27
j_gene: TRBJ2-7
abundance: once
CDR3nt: TGTGCCAGCAGTTTATATCCGGACAGGAGATACTACGAGCAGTACTTC
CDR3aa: CASSLYPDRRYYEQYF

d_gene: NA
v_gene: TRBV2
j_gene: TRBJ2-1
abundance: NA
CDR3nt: TGTGCCAGCAGTCCTATAGCGGTCTCCTACAATGAGCAGTTCTTC
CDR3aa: CASSPIAVSYNEQFF

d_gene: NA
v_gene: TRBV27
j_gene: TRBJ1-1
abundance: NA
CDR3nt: TGTGCCAGTTCAGGGGAAATGAACACTGAAGCTTTCTTT
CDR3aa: CASSGEMNTEAFF

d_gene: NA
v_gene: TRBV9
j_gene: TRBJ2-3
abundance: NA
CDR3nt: TGTGCCAGTAACCGGGGGTGGGACACAGATACGCAGTATTTT
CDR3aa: CASNRGWDTDTQYF

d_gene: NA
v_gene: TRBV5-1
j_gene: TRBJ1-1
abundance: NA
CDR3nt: TGCGCCAGCAGCTTATTTGCGATCTCGTCCATGATGAACACTGAAGCTTTCTTT
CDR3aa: CASSLFAISSMMNTEAFF

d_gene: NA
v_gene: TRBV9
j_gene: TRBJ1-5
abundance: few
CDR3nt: TGTGCCAGCAGCGAACAGGGCCTTAGCAATCAGCCCCAGCATTTT
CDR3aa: CASSEQGLSNQPQHF

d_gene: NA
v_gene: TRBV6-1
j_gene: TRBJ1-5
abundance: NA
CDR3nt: TGTGCCAGCAGCAGGGAAAATAGCAATCAGCCCCAGCATTTT
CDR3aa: CASSRENSNQPQHF

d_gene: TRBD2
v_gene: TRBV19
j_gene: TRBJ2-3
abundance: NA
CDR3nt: TGTGCCAGTAGTCGTGGCCTAGCGGGAGTTCCTAGCACAGATACGCAGTATTTT
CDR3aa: CASSRGLAGVPSTDTQYF

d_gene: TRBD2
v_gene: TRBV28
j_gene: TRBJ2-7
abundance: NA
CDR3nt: TGTGCCAGCAGTTGGAAGATCGGGACTACCTTAAGCTCCTACGAGCAGTACTTC
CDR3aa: CASSWKIGTTLSSYEQYF

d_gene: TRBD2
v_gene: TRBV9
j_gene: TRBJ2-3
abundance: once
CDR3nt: TGTGCCAGCAGCGTAGGGACTAGCGGTTTCGTCGATACGCAGTATTTT
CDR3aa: CASSVGTSGFVDTQYF

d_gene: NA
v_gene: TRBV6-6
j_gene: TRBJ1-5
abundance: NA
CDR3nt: TGTGCCAGCAGTTACGAGTCTGATCAGCCCCAGCATTTT
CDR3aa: CASSYESDQPQHF

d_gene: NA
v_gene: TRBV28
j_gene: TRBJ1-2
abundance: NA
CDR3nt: TGTGCCAGCAGTCGGGCAGGGTATGGCTACACCTTC
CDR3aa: CASSRAGYGYTF

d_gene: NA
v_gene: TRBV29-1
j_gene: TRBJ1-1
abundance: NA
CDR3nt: TGCAGCGGGAGGATGGGTAACACTGAAGCTTTCTTT
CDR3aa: CSGRMGNTEAFF

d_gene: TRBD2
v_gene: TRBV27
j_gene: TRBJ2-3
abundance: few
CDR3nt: TGTGCCAGCAGTTCTTTAGCGGGAGGCCCCACAGATACGCAGTATTTT
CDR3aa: CASSSLAGGPTDTQYF

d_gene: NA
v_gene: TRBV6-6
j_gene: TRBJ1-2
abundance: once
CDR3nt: TGTGCCAGCATCGCCCTAGGCTATCGGGAAATCGGTGGCTACACCTTC
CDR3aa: CASIALGYREIGGYTF

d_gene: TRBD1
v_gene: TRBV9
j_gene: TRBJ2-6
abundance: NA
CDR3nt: TGTGCCAGCAGCGATTATTGGGGACAGGGGAGGTCTGGGGCCAACGTCCTGACTTTC
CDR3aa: CASSDYWGQGRSGANVLTF

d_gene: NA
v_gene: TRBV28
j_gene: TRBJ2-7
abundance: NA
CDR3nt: TGTGCCAGCAGTTCTGAGGTCGACGAGCAGTACTTC
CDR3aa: CASSSEVDEQYF

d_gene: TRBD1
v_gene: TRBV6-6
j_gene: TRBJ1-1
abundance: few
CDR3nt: TGTGCCAGCAGAGAACCGGGACAGGGGGTGAACACTGAAGCTTTCTTT
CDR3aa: CASREPGQGVNTEAFF

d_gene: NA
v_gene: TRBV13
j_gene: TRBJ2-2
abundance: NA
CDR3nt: TGTGCCAGCAGCTTCGCGTCCGGGTACGGGGAGCTGTTTTTT
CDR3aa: CASSFASGYGELFF

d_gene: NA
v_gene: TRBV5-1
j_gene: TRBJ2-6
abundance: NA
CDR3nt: TGCGCCAGCAGCCTGACAGCCTCGTCCTCTGGGGCCAACGTCCTGACTTTC
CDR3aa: CASSLTASSSGANVLTF

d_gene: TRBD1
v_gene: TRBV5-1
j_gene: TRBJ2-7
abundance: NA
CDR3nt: TGCGCCAGCAGCTTGACGGGACAGGGGCCAGAGCAGTACTTC
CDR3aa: CASSLTGQGPEQYF

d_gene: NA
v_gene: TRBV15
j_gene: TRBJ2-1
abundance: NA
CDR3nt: TGTGCCACCAGCCCTTACAAGGGGTCCTACAATGAGCAGTTCTTC
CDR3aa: CATSPYKGSYNEQFF

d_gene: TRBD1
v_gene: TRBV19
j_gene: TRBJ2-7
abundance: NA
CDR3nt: TGTGCCAGTAGTCCCGACAGGGTTCTTTCCTACGAGCAGTACTTC
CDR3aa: CASSPDRVLSYEQYF

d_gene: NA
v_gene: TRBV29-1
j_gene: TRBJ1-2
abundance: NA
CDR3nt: TGCAGCGTTGACGCAGGGATTAACTATGGCTACACCTTC
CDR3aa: CSVDAGINYGYTF

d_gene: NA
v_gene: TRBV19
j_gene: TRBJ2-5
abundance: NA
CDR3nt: TGTGCCAGTAAACGTCCGGGGGAGACCCAGTACTTC
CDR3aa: CASKRPGETQYF

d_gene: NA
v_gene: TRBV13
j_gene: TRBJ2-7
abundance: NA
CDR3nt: TGTGCCAGCAGCTTAGGGGAGGATACCTACGAGCAGTACTTC
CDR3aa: CASSLGEDTYEQYF

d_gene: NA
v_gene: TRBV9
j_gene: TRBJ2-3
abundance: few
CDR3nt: TGTGCCAGCAGCGTAGAAAGCACTACGCAGTATTTT
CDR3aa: CASSVESTTQYF

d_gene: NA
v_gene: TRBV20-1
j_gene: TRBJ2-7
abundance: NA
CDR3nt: TGCAGTGCTAGACAGGGCCACGAGCAGTACTTC
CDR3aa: CSARQGHEQYF

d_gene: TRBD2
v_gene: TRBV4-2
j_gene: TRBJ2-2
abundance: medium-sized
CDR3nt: TGTGCCAGCAGCCAAGATGGGGCTAGCGGACCCACCGGGGAGCTGTTTTTT
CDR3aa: CASSQDGASGPTGELFF

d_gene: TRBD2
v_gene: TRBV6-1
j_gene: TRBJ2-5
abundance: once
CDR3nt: TGTGCCAGCAGTGGGGCTTTTAGCGGGGGAGCCCAAGAGACCCAGTACTTC
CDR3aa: CASSGAFSGGAQETQYF

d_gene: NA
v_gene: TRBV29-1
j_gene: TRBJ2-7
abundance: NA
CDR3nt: TGCAGCGTGTTGACAGGAAGCGAGCAGTACTTC
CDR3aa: CSVLTGSEQYF

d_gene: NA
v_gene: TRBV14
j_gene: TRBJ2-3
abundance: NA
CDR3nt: TGTGCCAGCAGCCAAGTCACCAGCGGTGCGAATGCGCAGTATTTT
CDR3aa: CASSQVTSGANAQYF

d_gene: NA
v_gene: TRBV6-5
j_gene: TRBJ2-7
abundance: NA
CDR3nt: TGTGCCAGCAGTTATGGCAGGGTCTACGAGCAGTACTTC
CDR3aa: CASSYGRVYEQYF

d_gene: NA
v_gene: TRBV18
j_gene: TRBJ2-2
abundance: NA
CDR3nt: TGTGCCAGCTCACGGCTGGCAGGGCAGAACACCGGGGAGCTGTTTTTT
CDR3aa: CASSRLAGQNTGELFF

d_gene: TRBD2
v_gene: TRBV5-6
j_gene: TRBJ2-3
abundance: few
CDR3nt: TGTGCCAGCAGCTCGGGACTAGCGGGAGATACGCAGTATTTT
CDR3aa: CASSSGLAGDTQYF

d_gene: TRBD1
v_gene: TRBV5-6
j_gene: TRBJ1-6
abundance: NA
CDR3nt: TGTGCCAGCAGCCGACAGGGAAGGGGTAATTCACCCCTCCACTTT
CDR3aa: CASSRQGRGNSPLHF

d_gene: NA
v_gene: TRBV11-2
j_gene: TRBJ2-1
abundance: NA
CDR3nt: TGTGCCAGCAGCTCCCTGTCGCGGCCCTACAATGAGCAGTTCTTC
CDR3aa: CASSSLSRPYNEQFF

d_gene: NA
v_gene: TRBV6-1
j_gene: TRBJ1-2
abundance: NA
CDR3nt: TGTGCCAGCAAGCAGGGCACTCCTAACTATGGCTACACCTTC
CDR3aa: CASKQGTPNYGYTF

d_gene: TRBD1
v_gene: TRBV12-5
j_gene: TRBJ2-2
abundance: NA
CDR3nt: TGTGCTAGTGGCCGCCGACAGGGGGCGAACACCGGGGAGCTGTTTTTT
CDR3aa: CASGRRQGANTGELFF

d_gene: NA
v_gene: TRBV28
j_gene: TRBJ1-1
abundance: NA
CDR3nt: TGTGCCAGCAGTTTATTGGTCCGGGTCTCGAACACTGAAGCTTTCTTT
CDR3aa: CASSLLVRVSNTEAFF

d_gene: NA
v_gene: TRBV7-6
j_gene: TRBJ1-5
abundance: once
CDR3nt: TGTGCCAGCAGCTTAGAAGCGCGGCGTTCTGGGCAGCCCCAGCATTTT
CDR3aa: CASSLEARRSGQPQHF

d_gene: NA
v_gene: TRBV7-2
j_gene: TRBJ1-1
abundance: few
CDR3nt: TGTGCCAGCAGCCTTAGCACTGAAGCTTTCTTT
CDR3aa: CASSLSTEAFF

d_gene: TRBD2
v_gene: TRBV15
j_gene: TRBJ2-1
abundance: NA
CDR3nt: TGTGCCACCAGCAGAGACCTGGCGGGAGGGTTGAATGAGCAGTTCTTC
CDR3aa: CATSRDLAGGLNEQFF

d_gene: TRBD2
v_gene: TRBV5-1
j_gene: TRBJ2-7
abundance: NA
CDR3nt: TGCGCCAGCAGCTACCGGACTAGCGGGAGCCCTGAGCAGTACTTC
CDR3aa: CASSYRTSGSPEQYF

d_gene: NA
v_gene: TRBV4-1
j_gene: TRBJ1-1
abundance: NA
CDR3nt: TGCGCCAGCAGCCAGAGCAGGTACACTGAAGCTTTCTTT
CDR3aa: CASSQSRYTEAFF

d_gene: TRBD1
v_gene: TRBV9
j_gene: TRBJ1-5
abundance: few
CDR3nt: TGTGCCAGCAGCGTAGGCCTGGACAGGGATAGCAATCAGCCCCAGCATTTT
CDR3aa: CASSVGLDRDSNQPQHF

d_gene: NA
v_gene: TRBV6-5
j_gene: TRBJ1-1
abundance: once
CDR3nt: TGTGCCAGCAGTTCCCGGACTGAAGCTTTCTTT
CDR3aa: CASSSRTEAFF

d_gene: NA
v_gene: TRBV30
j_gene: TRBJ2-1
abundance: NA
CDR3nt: TGTGCCTGGAGTGTACGCGGGAATTACAATGAGCAGTTCTTC
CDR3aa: CAWSVRGNYNEQFF

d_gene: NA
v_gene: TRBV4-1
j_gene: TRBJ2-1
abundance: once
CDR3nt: TGCGCCAGCAGCCAAGAGGGAACGGGAGTAGGGAATGAGCAGTTCTTC
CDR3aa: CASSQEGTGVGNEQFF

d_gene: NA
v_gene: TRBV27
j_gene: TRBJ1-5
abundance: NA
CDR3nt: TGTGCCAGCAGTTCCACAAATCAGCCCCAGCATTTT
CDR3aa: CASSSTNQPQHF

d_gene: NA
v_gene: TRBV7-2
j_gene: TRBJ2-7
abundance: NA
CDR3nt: TGTGCCAGCAGCCGCGAAAGATACGAGCAGTACTTC
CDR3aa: CASSRERYEQYF

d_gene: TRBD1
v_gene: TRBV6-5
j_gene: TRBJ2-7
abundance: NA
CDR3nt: TGTGCCAGCCGGAGGGACAGGGGGCCTTACGAGCAGTACTTC
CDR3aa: CASRRDRGPYEQYF